This T cell receptor (beta chain) is drawn from a study of blood T cell repertoires in COVID-19. Sequencing used immunoSEQ multiplex PCR; TCRdb keeps in-frame clones, though not all of them. The repertoire has 300,000 to 400,000 clones, over 75% of them found once; the top ten carry 0.97%. CDR3 length equals 13 residues. After removal of 2 bases from V and 7 bases from J, the junction contained 8 bases not matched to a gene. The germline V gene has CDR1 SQVTM and CDR2 ANQGSEA. Sequencing was performed on PBMCs or T cells enriched from blood (not recorded which). The origin of this receptor is a woman in her 30s with acute COVID-19. The V and J genes are TRBV29-1 and TRBJ2-7; 7 bases fit TRBD1. Written as DNA, the CDR3 is TGCAGCGTTGAAAGACAACAGGGGCGGGAGCAGTACTTC. Amino acids: CSVERQQGREQYF.